This T cell receptor (beta chain) was sequenced in a study of CXCR3-negative and CXCR3-positive naive CD8 T cells. Study-level background: Per library, roughly 1.6 +/- 0.3 million reads; 130 million to 150 million TRB reads overall.

UMI-labeled 5' RACE yielded the TRB cDNA libraries. TCRdb re-called the 5' RACE reads, yielding one record per CDR3 amino acid sequence without DNA. The sample totals over 70,000 distinct CDR3 sequences. This TCR was recovered from a human donor in good health. Some clones in this sample may be carry-over from other donors' samples. Sequencing was performed on naive CXCR3- CD8+ T cells from blood. Indicated subset: CD45RO-CCR7+CD27+CD95- naive CD8+ T cells lacking CXCR3 (TNR3-).

The CDR3 sequence: CASSSELRRQGLLGQPQHF. The V gene is TRBV7-3, the J gene TRBJ1-5; TCRdb reports TRBD1, a call that lacks DNA to check it against. Germline V lookup: CDR1 SGHTA, CDR2 FQGTGA. CDR3 length: 19 residues.